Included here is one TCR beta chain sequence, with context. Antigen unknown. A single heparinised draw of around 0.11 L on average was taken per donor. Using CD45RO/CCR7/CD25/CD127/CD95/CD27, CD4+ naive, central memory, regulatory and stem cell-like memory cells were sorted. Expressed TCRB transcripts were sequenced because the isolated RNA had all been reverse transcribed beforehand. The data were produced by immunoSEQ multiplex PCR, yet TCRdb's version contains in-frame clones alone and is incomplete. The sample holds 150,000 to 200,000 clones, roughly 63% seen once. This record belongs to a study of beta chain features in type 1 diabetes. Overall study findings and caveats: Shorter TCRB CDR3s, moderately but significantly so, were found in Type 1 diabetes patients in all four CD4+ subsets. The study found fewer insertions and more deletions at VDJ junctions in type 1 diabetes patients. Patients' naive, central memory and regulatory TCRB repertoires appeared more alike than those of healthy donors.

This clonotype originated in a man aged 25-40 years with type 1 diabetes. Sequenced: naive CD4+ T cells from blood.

CDR3 residues: CAHHDPSNTIYF. CDR3 DNA: TGTGCCCATCACGACCCATCCAACACCATATATTTT. V usage is TRBV30 and J usage is TRBJ1-3, with no clear D. This CDR3 has 12 residues. V dropped 8 bases and J dropped 7 bases, with 15 bases sitting between them. Germline V lookup: CDR1 GTSNPN, CDR2 SVGIG (reference sequence).